A single sample is the source of the 8 T cell receptor beta chains below, sequenced in a study of shared clonotypes between healthy human individuals. The assay was immunoSEQ multiplex PCR, and TCRdb's table has in-frame clones only and misses some. The sample gives approximately 2,000,000 clones, around 92% of which show up once; 0.37% is in the top ten. Sequencing was performed on naive CD4+ T cells from PBMCs. Subset specified: CD45RA+ positively selected. These receptors originate from a man younger than 35 in good health. Some clones in this sample may be carry-over from other donors' samples.

This chain connects TRBV5-4 to TRBJ2-7, with 8 nucleotides matching TRBD1. CDR3 size: 15 residues. Trimming removed 0 bases from V and 5 bases from J; junction bases left unmatched: 7. Germline-derived CDR1 and CDR2 are SGHNT and YYREEE (reference sequence). CDR3 amino acids: CASSLGGTGGHEQYF. For the CDR3, the DNA is TGTGCCAGCAGCTTGGGCGGAACAGGGGGTCACGAGCAGTACTTC.

This clone was picked up one time. The gene calls are TRBV28 and TRBJ2-7; D is undetermined. The germline CDR1 and CDR2 sequences are MDHEN and SYDVKM. V was shortened by 10 bases and J by 5 bases, with 12 bases between the two germline ends. The CDR3 is 11 residues long. The CDR3 protein is CATRRRDEQYF. The CDR3 DNA reads TGTGCCACCCGCAGAAGGGACGAGCAGTACTTC.

V and J are TRBV9 and TRBJ2-1; the match to TRBD2 covers 7 bases. The CDR3 is 12 amino acids. J was trimmed by 10 bases and V by 4 bases; bases with no gene match: 5. CDR1 SGDLS and CDR2 YYNGEE come from the germline V gene. CDR3 nucleotides: TGTGCCAGCAGCCTGACTAGCAGAGAGCAGTTCTTC. This translates into CASSLTSREQFF.

This chain connects TRBV6-4 to TRBJ1-1, with 10 bases lining up with TRBD1. V shed 6 bases and J 7 bases; nucleotides not matched to a gene: 11. The germline gives CDR1 MRHNA, CDR2 SNTAGT. This CDR3 has 15 amino acids. The CDR3: CASREMTGGKGEAFF. CDR3 sequence (DNA): TGTGCCAGCAGGGAAATGACAGGGGGCAAGGGTGAAGCTTTCTTT.

This clone showed up just once. The V gene is TRBV4-1, the J gene TRBJ1-6; D gene uncertain. Germline CDR1 MGHRA, CDR2 YSYEKL. The CDR3 is 15 residues long. V dropped 0 bases and J dropped 6 bases, with 9 bases sitting between them. CDR3 region: CASSQDGRPNSPLHF. In DNA, the CDR3 is TGCGCCAGCAGCCAAGATGGCCGGCCTAATTCACCCCTCCACTTT.

The rearrangement joins TRBV5-4 to TRBJ2-7; no firm D call. Between the trimmed V and J ends, which lost 0 bases and 4 bases, there was a span of 8 bases. CDR3 length equals 13 residues. Germline CDR1 and CDR2: SGHNT and YYREEE (reference sequence). As DNA, the CDR3 is TGTGCCAGCAGCTTGGCTTTTGGGTACGAGCAGTACTTC. Its translation: CASSLAFGYEQYF.

A word on this clone: Different DNA sequences within this sample yield the same CDR3. The chain uses TRBV7-2 and TRBJ2-5, with 10 bases that match TRBD2. The germline gives CDR1 SGHTA, CDR2 FQGNSA. The ends lost 3 bases at V and 5 bases at J; junction bases unmatched: 3. The CDR3 is 14 amino acids. Written as DNA, the CDR3 is TGTGCCAGCAGCTTTCAGCGGGGGGGGGAGACCCAGTACTTC. Its protein is CASSFQRGGETQYF.

The gene calls are TRBV5-8 and TRBJ1-2, with D unresolved. Between the trimmed V and J ends, which lost 4 bases and 4 bases, there was a span of 14 bases. This CDR3 spans 14 amino acids. Per germline, CDR1 SGHTS and CDR2 YDEGEE. The CDR3 coding sequence is TGTGCCAGCAGCCCCGGGAGAGTCCCCTATGGCTACACCTTC. This translates into CASSPGRVPYGYTF.